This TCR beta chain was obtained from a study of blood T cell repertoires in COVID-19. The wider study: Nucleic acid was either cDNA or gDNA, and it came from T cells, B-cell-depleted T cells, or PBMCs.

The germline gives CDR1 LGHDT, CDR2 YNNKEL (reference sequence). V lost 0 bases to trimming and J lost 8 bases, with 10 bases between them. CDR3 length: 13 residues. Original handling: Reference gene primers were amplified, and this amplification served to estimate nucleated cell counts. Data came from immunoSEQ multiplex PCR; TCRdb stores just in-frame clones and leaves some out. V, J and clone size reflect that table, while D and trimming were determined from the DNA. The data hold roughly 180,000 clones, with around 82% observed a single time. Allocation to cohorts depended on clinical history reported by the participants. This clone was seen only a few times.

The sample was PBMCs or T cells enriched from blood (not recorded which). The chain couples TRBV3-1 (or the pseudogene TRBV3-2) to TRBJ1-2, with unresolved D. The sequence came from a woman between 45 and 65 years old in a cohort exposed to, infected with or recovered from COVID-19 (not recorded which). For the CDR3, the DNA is TGTGCCAGCAGCCAAGATAATGGAGGGGGCTACACCTTC. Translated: CASSQDNGGGYTF.